This is a list of T cell receptor beta chains from one sample in a study of blood T cell repertoires in COVID-19. Sequencing used immunoSEQ multiplex PCR; TCRdb keeps in-frame clones, though not all of them. Found here are about 100,000 clones, about four fifths of them singletons; the top ten hold 4% to 5.5%. The sample comprised peripheral blood. Receptors were obtained from a human donor in a cohort sampled during active COVID-19. The CDR3 runs from the conserved cysteine through the conserved F or W. The D gene is left open where the match is weak. Expanded clones are given a class, and other clones once, few, many or no size at all.

j_gene | d_gene | v_gene | abundance | CDR3nt | CDR3aa
TRBJ2-3 | TRBD2 | TRBV30 | once | TGTGCCTGGAGTGTACGTGGCGGGGGGGCCCTTCCGACAGATACGCAGTATTTT | CAWSVRGGGALPTDTQYF
TRBJ2-1 | TRBD2 | TRBV11-2 | . | TGTGCCAGCAGCACTAGCGGGGGGATGACTGAGCAGTTCTTC | CASSTSGGMTEQFF
TRBJ1-3 | TRBD1 | TRBV28 | . | TGTGCCAGCGGGACAGGGGCTGGTGGAAACACCATATATTTT | CASGTGAGGNTIYF
TRBJ1-2 | . | TRBV6-2/TRBV6-3 | . | TGTGCCAGCAGCCCCCCGGGGACACCCAACTATGGCTACACCTTC | CASSPPGTPNYGYTF
TRBJ2-5 | TRBD2 | TRBV7-9 | . | TGTGCCAGCAGCTTCCCTACCAGCGGGGATGAGACCCAGTACTTC | CASSFPTSGDETQYF
TRBJ2-7 | TRBD1 | TRBV4-3 | . | TGCGCCAGCGCGACGTGGCAGGGGGCATACGAGCAGTACTTC | CASATWQGAYEQYF
TRBJ1-2 | . | TRBV3-1/TRBV3-2 | few | TGTGCCAGCAGCCATCTAGGGACTGATAATGGCTACACCTTC | CASSHLGTDNGYTF
TRBJ1-2 | TRBD1 | TRBV5-1 | . | TGCGCCAGCAGCCTACCCGGGACAGGGGTGGATGGCTACACCTTC | CASSLPGTGVDGYTF
TRBJ1-4 | . | TRBV19 | . | TGTGCCAGTAGTATGAACAGCTATAATGAAAAACTGTTTTTT | CASSMNSYNEKLFF
TRBJ1-2 | TRBD1 | TRBV28 | . | TGTGCCAGCACCTTCCGGGACAGGGCCCTATATGGCTACACCTTC | CASTFRDRALYGYTF
TRBJ2-7 | . | TRBV28 | . | TGTGCCAGCAGTTTAACCTGGACAATCAGCTACGAGCAGTACTTC | CASSLTWTISYEQYF
TRBJ2-1 | . | TRBV7-8 | . | TGTGCCAGCAGCTTAGCGGGGGCCAGTAACAATGAGCAGTTCTTC | CASSLAGASNNEQFF
TRBJ2-7 | TRBD2 | TRBV5-1 | . | TGCGCCAGCAGCTTGGTGGGAGCGGGGGGAAACTACGAGCAGTACTTC | CASSLVGAGGNYEQYF
TRBJ2-3 | TRBD1 | TRBV2 | . | TGTGCCAGCAGTAAGGACAGGAGCACAGATACGCAGTATTTT | CASSKDRSTDTQYF
TRBJ2-1 | TRBD1 | TRBV24-1 | few | TGTGCCACCAGTGATTTGGGACAGGGGGTAAATGAGCAGTTCTTC | CATSDLGQGVNEQFF
TRBJ2-5 | . | TRBV4-1 | . | TGCGCCAGCAGCCAAGGCGGTAGTTTGGAGACCCAGTACTTC | CASSQGGSLETQYF
TRBJ2-1 | . | TRBV20-1 | . | TGCAGTGCATCGGACAGTAACGAGCAGTTCTTC | CSASDSNEQFF
TRBJ1-1 | . | TRBV7-2 | . | TGTGCCAGCAGCTTCTCCTCAGGGCTGAACACTGAAGCTTTCTTT | CASSFSSGLNTEAFF
TRBJ1-1 | TRBD1 | TRBV6-6 | . | TGTGCCAGCAGAGGGCAGGGCAGGGGGACTGAAGCTTTCTTT | CASRGQGRGTEAFF
TRBJ2-7 | TRBD2 | TRBV4-2 | . | TGTGCCAGCAGCCAAGAACTAGCGGGGTCTTTCTACGAGCAGTACTTC | CASSQELAGSFYEQYF
TRBJ2-7 | . | TRBV18 | . | TGTGCCAGCTCACCGGACAGCTCGAGCTCCTACGAGCAGTACTTC | CASSPDSSSSYEQYF
TRBJ1-3 | . | TRBV5-4 | few | TGTGCCAGCAGCACCGGACAGCACTCTGGAAACACCATATATTTT | CASSTGQHSGNTIYF
TRBJ2-2 | TRBD2 | TRBV5-5 | . | TGTGCCAGCAGCCTAGGACTAGCGGGGGCCAGGAACACCGGGGAGCTGTTTTTT | CASSLGLAGARNTGELFF
TRBJ1-2 | . | TRBV19 | . | TGTGCCAGTAGTATAAGAGCTTATGGCTACACCTTC | CASSIRAYGYTF
TRBJ2-1 | . | TRBV7-9 | . | TGTGCCAGCAGCCCGAGGGCAGGGAGGAATGAGCAGTTCTTC | CASSPRAGRNEQFF
TRBJ2-3 | TRBD1 | TRBV5-1 | . | TGCGCCAGCAGTTTCGACAGGGTTGGAGATACGCAGTATTTT | CASSFDRVGDTQYF